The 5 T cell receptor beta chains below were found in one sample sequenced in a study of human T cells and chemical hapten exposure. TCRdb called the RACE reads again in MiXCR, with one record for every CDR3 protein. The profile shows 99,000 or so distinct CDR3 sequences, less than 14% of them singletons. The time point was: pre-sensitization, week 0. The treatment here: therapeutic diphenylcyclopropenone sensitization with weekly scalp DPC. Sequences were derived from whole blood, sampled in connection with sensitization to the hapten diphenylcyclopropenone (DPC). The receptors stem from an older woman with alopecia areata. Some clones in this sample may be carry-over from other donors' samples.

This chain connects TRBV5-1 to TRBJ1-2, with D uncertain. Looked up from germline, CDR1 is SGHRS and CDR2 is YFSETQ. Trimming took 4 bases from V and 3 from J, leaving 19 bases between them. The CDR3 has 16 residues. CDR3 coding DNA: TGCGCCAGCAGCGCCCTCGGGAGTAACCGTGACTATGGCTACACCTTC. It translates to CASSALGSNRDYGYTF.

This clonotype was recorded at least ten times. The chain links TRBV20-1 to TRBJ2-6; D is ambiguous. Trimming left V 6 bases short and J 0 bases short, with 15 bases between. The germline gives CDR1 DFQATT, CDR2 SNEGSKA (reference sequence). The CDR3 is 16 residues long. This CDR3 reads CSASQTPDSGANVLTF. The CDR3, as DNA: TGCAGTGCGAGCCAGACACCCGACTCTGGGGCCAACGTCCTGACTTTC.

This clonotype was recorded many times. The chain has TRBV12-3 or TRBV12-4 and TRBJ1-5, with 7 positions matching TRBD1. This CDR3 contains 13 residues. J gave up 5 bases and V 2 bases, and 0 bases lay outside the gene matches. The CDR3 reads CASSLTGDQPQHF. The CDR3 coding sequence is TGTGCCAGCAGTTTAACAGGGGATCAGCCCCAGCATTTT.

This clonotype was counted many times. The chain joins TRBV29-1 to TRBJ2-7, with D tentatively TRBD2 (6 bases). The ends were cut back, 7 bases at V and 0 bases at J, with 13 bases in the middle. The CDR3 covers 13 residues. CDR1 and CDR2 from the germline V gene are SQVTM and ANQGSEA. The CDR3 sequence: CSGVSDYSYEQYF. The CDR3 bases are TGCAGCGGAGTTTCGGACTACTCCTACGAGCAGTACTTC.

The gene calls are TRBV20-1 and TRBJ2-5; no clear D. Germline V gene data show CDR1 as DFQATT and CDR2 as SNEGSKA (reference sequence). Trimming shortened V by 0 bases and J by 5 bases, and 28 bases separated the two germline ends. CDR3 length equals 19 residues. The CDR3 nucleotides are TGCAGTGCTAGAGATTACCGCCGATCAGGTTTCGCCTGGGCCGAGACCCAGTACTTC. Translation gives CSARDYRRSGFAWAETQYF.